This T cell receptor beta chain was sequenced for a study of cytomegalovirus exposure and HLA in healthy donors. Study overall: Early on, a data release was issued that held 80 million or so unique TCRs from HLA-typed donors. Study-level findings and limits: The classifier was said to identify cytomegalovirus status with high specificity and sensitivity. Indistinguishable V segments such as TRBV6-2 and TRBV6-3 were excluded. The productive fraction for most TCR beta V segments was about 90% or about 30% in an earlier analysis.

V gave up 4 bases and J gave up 6 bases; unmatched junction bases: 4. CDR1 is KGHSH and CDR2 is LQKENI in the germline V gene. The CDR3 is 14 amino acids. The PCR was carried out with 60 Vbeta primers and 13 Jbeta primers. The method was immunoSEQ multiplex PCR; TCRdb's version includes in-frame clones alone and lacks a portion of them. This sample has about 98,000 clones, with approximately 72% found just once. On this clone itself: Its antigen is unknown.

The rearrangement joins TRBV18 to TRBJ1-2, with 11 bases fitting TRBD1. Sequenced input: PBMCs. The sequence was obtained from a man aged 18 to 29 in good health and CMV-seropositive. CDR3 DNA sequence: TGTGCCAGCTCACAGGACAGGGGGCGTAATGGCTACACCTTC. This sequence encodes CASSQDRGRNGYTF.